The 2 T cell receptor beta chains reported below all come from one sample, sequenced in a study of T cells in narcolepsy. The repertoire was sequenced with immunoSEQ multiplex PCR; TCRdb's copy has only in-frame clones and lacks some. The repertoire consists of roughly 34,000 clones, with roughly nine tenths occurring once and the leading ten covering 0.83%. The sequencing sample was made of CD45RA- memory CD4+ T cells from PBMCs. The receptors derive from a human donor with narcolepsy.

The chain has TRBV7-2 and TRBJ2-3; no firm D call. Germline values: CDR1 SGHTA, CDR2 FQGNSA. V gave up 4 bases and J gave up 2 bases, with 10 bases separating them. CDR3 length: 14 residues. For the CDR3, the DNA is TGTGCCAGCAGCTCTCAGCCCTCCACAGATACGCAGTATTTT. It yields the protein CASSSQPSTDTQYF.

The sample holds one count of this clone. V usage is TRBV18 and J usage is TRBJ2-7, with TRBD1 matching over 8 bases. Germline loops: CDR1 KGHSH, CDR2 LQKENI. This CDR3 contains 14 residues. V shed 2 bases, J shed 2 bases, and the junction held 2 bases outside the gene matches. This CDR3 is CASSPSQGAYEQYF. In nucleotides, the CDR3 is TGTGCCAGCTCACCATCACAGGGGGCCTACGAGCAGTACTTC. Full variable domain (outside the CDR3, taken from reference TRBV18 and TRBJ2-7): NAGVMQNPRHLVRRRGQEARLRCSPMKGHSHVYWYRQLPEEGLKFMVYLQKENIIDESGMPKERFSAEFPKEGPSILRIQQVVRGDSAAYFCASSPSQGAYEQYFGPGTRLTVT.